Listed below are T cell receptor beta chains from one sample, sequenced in a study of cytomegalovirus exposure and HLA in healthy donors. Measured with immunoSEQ multiplex PCR; TCRdb has only the in-frame clones, and not every one. Of some 150,000 clones in the sample, 80% were seen once. Material: PBMCs. Receptors originate from a woman in her 40s in good health and CMV-seropositive. Each CDR3 is given with its conserved first and last residue. The D gene is left open where the match is weak. The listing skips clone size in some rows; elsewhere it reads once, few, many or a size class.

v_call: TRBV11-2; j_call: TRBJ2-7; d_call: TRBD1; clone_size: .; cdr3_aa: CASRGQGYEQYF; cdr3_nt: TGTGCCAGCAGAGGACAGGGGTACGAGCAGTACTTC
v_call: TRBV6-5; j_call: TRBJ2-7; d_call: .; clone_size: .; cdr3_aa: CASSRTGVKMEQYF; cdr3_nt: TGTGCCAGCAGCAGGACCGGGGTCAAGATGGAGCAGTACTTC
v_call: TRBV5-1; j_call: TRBJ2-5; d_call: .; clone_size: .; cdr3_aa: CASSGGRGQETQYF; cdr3_nt: TGCGCCAGCAGCGGAGGGAGAGGACAAGAGACCCAGTACTTC
v_call: TRBV5-6; j_call: TRBJ2-7; d_call: .; clone_size: few; cdr3_aa: CASSLVGDEQYF; cdr3_nt: TGTGCCAGCAGCTTGGTGGGAGACGAGCAGTACTTC
v_call: TRBV27; j_call: TRBJ1-5; d_call: .; clone_size: few; cdr3_aa: CASSFVSNQPQHF; cdr3_nt: TGTGCCAGCAGTTTCGTAAGCAATCAGCCCCAGCATTTT
v_call: TRBV28; j_call: TRBJ1-2; d_call: TRBD1; clone_size: .; cdr3_aa: CASRSTGGANYGYTF; cdr3_nt: TGTGCCAGCAGGTCGACAGGGGGCGCTAACTATGGCTACACCTTC
v_call: TRBV6-5; j_call: TRBJ1-2; d_call: .; clone_size: .; cdr3_aa: CASRPPEGFYGYTF; cdr3_nt: TGTGCCAGCAGACCCCCGGAGGGGTTCTATGGCTACACCTTC
v_call: TRBV6-6; j_call: TRBJ1-1; d_call: TRBD1; clone_size: .; cdr3_aa: CASSYSSGTGVIEAFF; cdr3_nt: TGTGCCAGCAGTTACTCTTCCGGGACAGGGGTAATCGAAGCTTTCTTT
v_call: TRBV5-1; j_call: TRBJ2-7; d_call: TRBD2; clone_size: .; cdr3_aa: CASSLAVGGYEQYF; cdr3_nt: TGCGCCAGCAGCTTGGCCGTCGGGGGGTACGAGCAGTACTTC
v_call: TRBV30; j_call: TRBJ2-1; d_call: TRBD2; clone_size: .; cdr3_aa: CAWSTSGPSGEQFF; cdr3_nt: TGTGCCTGGAGTACTAGCGGTCCCTCAGGGGAGCAGTTCTTC
v_call: TRBV27; j_call: TRBJ1-2; d_call: .; clone_size: once; cdr3_aa: CASSFREGDYGYTF; cdr3_nt: TGTGCCAGCAGTTTTAGAGAGGGCGACTATGGCTACACCTTC
v_call: TRBV7-2; j_call: TRBJ2-7; d_call: TRBD2; clone_size: .; cdr3_aa: CASRAEGGWASYEQYF; cdr3_nt: TGTGCCAGCAGAGCTGAGGGAGGGTGGGCCTCCTACGAGCAGTACTTC
v_call: TRBV27; j_call: TRBJ2-7; d_call: TRBD2; clone_size: .; cdr3_aa: CASKYGYLGGSGRINYEQYF; cdr3_nt: TGTGCCAGCAAATATGGCTATTTGGGGGGCAGCGGGAGGATCAACTACGAGCAGTACTTC
v_call: TRBV5-1; j_call: TRBJ2-1; d_call: .; clone_size: .; cdr3_aa: CASSRLRDTLKGNEQFF; cdr3_nt: TGCGCCAGCAGCCGACTCCGGGACACTCTGAAGGGGAATGAGCAGTTCTTC
v_call: TRBV18; j_call: TRBJ2-7; d_call: TRBD2; clone_size: .; cdr3_aa: CASSPEPGLAGVRQYF; cdr3_nt: TGTGCCAGCTCACCCGAGCCGGGACTAGCGGGAGTAAGGCAGTACTTC
v_call: TRBV19; j_call: TRBJ2-1; d_call: .; clone_size: .; cdr3_aa: CASSIMWSSYNEQFF; cdr3_nt: TGTGCCAGTAGTATCATGTGGAGCTCCTACAATGAGCAGTTCTTC
v_call: TRBV7-8; j_call: TRBJ2-2; d_call: TRBD2; clone_size: .; cdr3_aa: CASSLGGGAGELFF; cdr3_nt: TGTGCCAGCAGCTTAGGGGGAGGGGCCGGGGAGCTGTTTTTT